The clone carrying this T cell receptor beta chain turned up a few times. This specimen belongs to a study of naive and memory T cell subsets. Alpha and beta constant region primers primed reverse transcription for blood and skin samples. The SP2 primer and nested alpha and beta constant region primers amplified ligated cDNA in four rounds. TCRdb re-derived calls from the 5' RACE reads in MiXCR, one entry per CDR3 protein. The sample holds approximately 27,000 distinct CDR3 sequences, approximately 24% seen once. RNA was extracted from under 3 ml of whole blood of healthy adults. The library had UMIs added by 3' ligation of an oligonucleotide to TCR cDNA. Unsorted total RNA, roughly 1 to 1000 ng, was DNase treated before reverse transcription. The TCR sequence derives from a female donor in good health.

CDR3 in amino acids: CASSSGLSLETQYF. CDR3 sequence (DNA): TGTGCCAGCAGCTCGGGCCTCAGCCTAGAGACCCAGTACTTC. The genes are TRBV7-9 and TRBJ2-5; D call uncertain. The CDR3 is 14 amino acids. Germline V gene sequence: CDR1 SEHNR, CDR2 FQNEAQ (reference sequence). V gave up 4 bases and J gave up 4 bases, with 13 bases separating them. Based on the CDR3 plus reference TRBV7-9 and TRBJ2-5, the full variable domain is DTGVSQNPRHKITKRGQNVTFRCDPISEHNRLYWYRQTLGQGPEFLTYFQNEAQLEKSRLLSDRFSAERPKGSFSTLEIQRTEQGDSAMYLCASSSGLSLETQYFGPGTRLLVL.